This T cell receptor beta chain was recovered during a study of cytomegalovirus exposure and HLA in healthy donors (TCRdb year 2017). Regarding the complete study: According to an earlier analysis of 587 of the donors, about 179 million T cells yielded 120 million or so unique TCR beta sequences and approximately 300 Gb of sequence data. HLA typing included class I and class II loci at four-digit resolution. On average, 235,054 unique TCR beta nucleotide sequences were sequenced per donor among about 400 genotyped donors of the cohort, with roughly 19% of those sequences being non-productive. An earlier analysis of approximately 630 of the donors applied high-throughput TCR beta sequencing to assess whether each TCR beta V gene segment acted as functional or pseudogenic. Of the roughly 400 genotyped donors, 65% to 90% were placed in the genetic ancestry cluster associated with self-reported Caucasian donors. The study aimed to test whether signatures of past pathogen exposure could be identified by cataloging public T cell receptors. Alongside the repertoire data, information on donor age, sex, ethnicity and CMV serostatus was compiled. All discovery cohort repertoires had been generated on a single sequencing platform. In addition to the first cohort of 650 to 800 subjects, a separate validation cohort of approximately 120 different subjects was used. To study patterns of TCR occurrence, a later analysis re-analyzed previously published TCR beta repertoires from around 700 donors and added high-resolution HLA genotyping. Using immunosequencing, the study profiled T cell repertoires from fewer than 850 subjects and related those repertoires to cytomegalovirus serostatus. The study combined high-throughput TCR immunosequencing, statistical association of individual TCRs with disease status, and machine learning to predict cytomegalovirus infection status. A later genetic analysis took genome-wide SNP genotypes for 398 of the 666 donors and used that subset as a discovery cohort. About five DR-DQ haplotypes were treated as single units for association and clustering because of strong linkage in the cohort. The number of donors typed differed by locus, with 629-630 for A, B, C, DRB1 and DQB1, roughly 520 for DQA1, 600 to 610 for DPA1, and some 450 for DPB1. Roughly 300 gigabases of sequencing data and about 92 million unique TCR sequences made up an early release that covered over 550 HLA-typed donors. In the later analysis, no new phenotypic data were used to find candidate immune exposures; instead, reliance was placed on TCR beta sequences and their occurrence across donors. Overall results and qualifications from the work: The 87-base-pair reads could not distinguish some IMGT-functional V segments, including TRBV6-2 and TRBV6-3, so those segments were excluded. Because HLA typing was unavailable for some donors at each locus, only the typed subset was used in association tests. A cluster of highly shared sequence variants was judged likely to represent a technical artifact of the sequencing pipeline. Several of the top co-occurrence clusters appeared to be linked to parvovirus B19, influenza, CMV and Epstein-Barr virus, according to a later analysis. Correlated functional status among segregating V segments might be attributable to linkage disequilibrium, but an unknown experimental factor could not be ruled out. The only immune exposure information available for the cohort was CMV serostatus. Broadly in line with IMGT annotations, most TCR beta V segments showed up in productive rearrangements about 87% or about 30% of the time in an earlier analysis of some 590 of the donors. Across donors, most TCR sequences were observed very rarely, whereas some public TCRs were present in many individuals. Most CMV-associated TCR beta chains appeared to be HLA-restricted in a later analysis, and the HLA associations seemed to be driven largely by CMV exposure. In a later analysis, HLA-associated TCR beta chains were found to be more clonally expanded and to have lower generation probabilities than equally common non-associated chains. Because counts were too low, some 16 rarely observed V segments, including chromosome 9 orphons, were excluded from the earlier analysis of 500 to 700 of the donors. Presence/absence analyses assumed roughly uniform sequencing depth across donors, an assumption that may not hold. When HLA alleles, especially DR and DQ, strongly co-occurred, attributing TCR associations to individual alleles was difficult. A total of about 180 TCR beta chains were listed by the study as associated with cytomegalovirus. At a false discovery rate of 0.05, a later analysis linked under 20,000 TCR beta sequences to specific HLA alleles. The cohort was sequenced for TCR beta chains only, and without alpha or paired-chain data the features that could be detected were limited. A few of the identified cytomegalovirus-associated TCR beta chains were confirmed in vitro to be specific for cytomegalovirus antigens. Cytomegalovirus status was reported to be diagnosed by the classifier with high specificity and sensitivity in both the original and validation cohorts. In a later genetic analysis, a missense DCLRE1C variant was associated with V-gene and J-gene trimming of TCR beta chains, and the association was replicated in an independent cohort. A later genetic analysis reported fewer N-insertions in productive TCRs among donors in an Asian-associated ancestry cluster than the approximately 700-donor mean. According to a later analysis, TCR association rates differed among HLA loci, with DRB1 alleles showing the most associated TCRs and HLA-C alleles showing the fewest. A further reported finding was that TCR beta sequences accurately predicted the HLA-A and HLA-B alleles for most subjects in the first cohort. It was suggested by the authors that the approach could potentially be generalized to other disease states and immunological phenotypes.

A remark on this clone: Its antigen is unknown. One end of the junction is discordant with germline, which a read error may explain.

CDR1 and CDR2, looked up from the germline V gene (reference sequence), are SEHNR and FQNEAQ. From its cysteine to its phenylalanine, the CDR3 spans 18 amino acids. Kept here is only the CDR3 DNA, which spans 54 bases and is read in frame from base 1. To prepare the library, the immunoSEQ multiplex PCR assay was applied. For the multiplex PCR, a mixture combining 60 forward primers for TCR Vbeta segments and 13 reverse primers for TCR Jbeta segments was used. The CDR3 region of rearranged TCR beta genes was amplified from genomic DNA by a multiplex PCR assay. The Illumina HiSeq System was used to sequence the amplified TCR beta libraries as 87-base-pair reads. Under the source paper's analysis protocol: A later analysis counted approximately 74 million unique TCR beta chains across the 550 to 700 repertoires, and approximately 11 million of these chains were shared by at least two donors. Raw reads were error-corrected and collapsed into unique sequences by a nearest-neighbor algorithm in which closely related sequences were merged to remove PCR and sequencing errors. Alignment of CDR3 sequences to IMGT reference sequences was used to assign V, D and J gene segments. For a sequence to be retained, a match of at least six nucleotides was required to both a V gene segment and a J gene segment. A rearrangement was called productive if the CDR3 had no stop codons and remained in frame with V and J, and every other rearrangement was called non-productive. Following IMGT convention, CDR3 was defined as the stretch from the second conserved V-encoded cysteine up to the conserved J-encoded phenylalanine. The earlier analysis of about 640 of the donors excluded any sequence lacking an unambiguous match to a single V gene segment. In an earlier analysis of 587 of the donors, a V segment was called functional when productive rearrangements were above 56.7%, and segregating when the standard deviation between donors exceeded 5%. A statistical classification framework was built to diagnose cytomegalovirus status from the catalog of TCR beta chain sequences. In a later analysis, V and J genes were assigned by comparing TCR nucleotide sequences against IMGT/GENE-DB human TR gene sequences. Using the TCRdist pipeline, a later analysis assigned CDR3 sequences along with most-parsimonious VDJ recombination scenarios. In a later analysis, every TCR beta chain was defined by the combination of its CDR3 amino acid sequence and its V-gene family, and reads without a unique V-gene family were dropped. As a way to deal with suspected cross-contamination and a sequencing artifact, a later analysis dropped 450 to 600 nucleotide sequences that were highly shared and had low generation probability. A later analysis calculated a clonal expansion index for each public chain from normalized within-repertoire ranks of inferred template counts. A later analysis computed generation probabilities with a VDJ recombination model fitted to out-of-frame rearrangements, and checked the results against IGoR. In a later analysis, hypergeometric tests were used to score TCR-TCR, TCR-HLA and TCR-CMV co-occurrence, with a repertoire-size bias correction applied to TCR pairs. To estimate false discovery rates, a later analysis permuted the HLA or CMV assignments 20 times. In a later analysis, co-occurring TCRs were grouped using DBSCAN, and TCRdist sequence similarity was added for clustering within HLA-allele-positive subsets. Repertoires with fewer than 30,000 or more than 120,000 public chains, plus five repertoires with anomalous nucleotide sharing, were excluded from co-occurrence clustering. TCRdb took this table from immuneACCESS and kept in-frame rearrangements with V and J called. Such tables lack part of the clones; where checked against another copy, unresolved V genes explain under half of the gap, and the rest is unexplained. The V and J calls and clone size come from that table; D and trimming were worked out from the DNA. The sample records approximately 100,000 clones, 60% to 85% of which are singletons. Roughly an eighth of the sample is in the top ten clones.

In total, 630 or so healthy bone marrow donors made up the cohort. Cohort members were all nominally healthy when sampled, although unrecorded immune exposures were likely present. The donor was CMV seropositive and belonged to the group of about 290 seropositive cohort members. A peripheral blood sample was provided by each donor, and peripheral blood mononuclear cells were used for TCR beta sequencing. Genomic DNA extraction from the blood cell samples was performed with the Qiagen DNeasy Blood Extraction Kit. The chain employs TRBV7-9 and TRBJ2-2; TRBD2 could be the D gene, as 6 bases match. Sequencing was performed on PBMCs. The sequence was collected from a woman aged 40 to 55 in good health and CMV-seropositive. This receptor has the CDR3 CASSQTRRDWETTRELFF. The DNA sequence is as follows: TGTGCCAGCAGCCAAACAAGACGGGACTGGGAAACCACCCGGGAGCTGTTTTTT. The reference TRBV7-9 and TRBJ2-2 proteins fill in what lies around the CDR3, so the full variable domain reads DTGVSQNPRHKITKRGQNVTFRCDPISEHNRLYWYRQTLGQGPEFLTYFQNEAQLEKSRLLSDRFSAERPKGSFSTLEIQRTEQGDSAMYLCASSQTRRDWETTRELFFGEGSRLTVL.